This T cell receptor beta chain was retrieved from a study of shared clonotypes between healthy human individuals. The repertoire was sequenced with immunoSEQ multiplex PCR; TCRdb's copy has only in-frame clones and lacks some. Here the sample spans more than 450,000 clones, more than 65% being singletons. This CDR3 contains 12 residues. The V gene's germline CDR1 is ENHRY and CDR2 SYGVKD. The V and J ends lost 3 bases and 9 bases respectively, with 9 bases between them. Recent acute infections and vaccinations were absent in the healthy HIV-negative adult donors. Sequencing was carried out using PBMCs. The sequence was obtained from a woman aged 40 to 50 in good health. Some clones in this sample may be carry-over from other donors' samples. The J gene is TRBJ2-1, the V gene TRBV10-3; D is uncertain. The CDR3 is CAISDLAFEQFF. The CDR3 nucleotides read TGTGCCATCAGTGATCTTGCCTTTGAGCAGTTCTTC.